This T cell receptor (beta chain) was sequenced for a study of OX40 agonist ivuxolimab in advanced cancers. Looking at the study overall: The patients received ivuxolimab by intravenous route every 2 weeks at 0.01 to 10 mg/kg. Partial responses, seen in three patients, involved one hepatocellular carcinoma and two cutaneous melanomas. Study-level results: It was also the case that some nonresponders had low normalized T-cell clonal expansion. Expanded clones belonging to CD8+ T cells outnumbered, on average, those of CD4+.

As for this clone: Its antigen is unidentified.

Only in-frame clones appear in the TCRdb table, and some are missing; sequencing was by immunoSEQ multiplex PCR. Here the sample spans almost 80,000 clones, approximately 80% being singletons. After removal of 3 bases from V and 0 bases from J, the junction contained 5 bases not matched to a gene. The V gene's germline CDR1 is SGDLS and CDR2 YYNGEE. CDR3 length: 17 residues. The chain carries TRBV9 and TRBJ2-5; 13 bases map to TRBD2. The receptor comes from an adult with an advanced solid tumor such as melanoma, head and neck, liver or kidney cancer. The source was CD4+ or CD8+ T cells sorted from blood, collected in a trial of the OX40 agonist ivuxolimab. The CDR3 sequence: CASSAGLAGIYQETQYF. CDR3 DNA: TGTGCCAGCAGCGCGGGACTAGCGGGGATCTACCAAGAGACCCAGTACTTC.